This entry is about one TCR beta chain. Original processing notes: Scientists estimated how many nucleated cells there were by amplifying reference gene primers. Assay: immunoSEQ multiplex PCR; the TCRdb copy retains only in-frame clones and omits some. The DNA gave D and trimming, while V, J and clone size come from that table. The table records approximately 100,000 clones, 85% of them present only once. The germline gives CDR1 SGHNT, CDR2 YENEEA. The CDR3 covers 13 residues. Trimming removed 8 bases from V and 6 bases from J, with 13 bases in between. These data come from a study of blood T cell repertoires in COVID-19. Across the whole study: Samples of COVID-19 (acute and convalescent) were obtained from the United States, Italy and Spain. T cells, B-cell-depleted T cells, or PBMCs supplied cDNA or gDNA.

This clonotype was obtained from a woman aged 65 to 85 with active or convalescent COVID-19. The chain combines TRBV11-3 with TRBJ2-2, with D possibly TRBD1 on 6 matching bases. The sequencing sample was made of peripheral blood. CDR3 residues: CASHRDRAGELFF. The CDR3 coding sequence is TGTGCCAGCCACAGGGATCGCGCCGGGGAGCTGTTTTTT.